One sample yielded the 15 T cell receptor beta chains listed below, sequenced in a study of cytomegalovirus exposure and HLA in healthy donors. Primers for the PCR totalled 60 Vbeta and 13 Jbeta. Libraries were prepared by immunoSEQ multiplex PCR; TCRdb keeps only in-frame clonotypes and omits some of them. The sample yields approximately 170,000 clones, roughly 80% seen once. Sequencing used PBMCs. The receptors shown here come from a male donor in good health and CMV-seronegative.

The gene calls are TRBV9 and TRBJ1-4; 7 bases match TRBD1. Germline lookup yields CDR1 SGDLS and CDR2 YYNGEE. The CDR3 is 15 amino acids. V lost 1 base, J lost 10 bases, and 10 bases stayed unmatched. This chain's CDR3 is CASSVFGQGDSKLFF. CDR3 coding DNA: TGTGCCAGCAGCGTATTTGGGCAGGGGGACTCAAAACTGTTTTTT.

The chain joins TRBV9 to TRBJ2-3; 9 bases line up with TRBD1. V lost 3 bases to trimming and J lost 0 bases; unmatched junction nucleotides: 8. The CDR3 spans 17 residues. Germline V lookup: CDR1 SGDLS, CDR2 YYNGEE. CDR3 loop: CASSGTGTGWSTDTQYF. The CDR3 DNA reads as TGTGCCAGCAGCGGGACAGGGACAGGGTGGAGCACAGATACGCAGTATTTT.

The genes are TRBV6-5 and TRBJ2-1; 13 nucleotides align to TRBD2. This CDR3 is built from 15 residues. Germline CDR1 MNHEY, CDR2 SVGAGI. Unmatched junction bases numbered 2, after V lost 4 bases and J lost 5 bases. The CDR3: CASSLTSGGHNEQFF. In DNA, the CDR3 is TGTGCCAGCAGTTTGACTAGCGGGGGGCACAATGAGCAGTTCTTC.

V is TRBV13 and J is TRBJ2-5, with D uncertain. Trimming took 5 bases from V and 4 from J, leaving 2 bases between them. The CDR3 has 10 residues. Germline-derived CDR1 and CDR2 are PRHDT and FYEKMQ (reference sequence). The CDR3 reads CASSRETQYF. The CDR3 coding sequence is TGTGCCAGCAGCCGAGAGACCCAGTACTTC. The entire variable domain, with the rest obtained from reference TRBV13 and TRBJ2-5, is as follows: AAGVIQSPRHLIKEKRETATLKCYPIPRHDTVYWYQQGPGQDPQFLISFYEKMQSDKGSIPDRFSAQQFSDYHSELNMSSLELGDSALYFCASSRETQYFGPGTRLLVL.

This chain links TRBV9 with TRBJ1-2; D possibly corresponds to TRBD1 (6 bases). The CDR3 consists of 13 residues. Germline V gives CDR1 SGDLS, CDR2 YYNGEE. V was shortened by 3 bases and J by 8 bases, with 14 bases between the two germline ends. The CDR3 sequence: CASSALQGRGYTF. CDR3 in DNA: TGTGCCAGCAGCGCCCTACAGGGTCGGGGCTACACCTTC.

This chain uses TRBV19 with TRBJ1-5, with 7 bases fitting TRBD1. V lost 4 bases, J lost 2 bases, and 5 bases stayed unmatched. Germline V gene data show CDR1 as LNHDA and CDR2 as SQIVND (reference sequence). The CDR3 has 15 amino acids. CDR3 bases: TGTGCCAGTAGTACGATCCAGGGGGGCAATCAGCCCCAGCATTTT. This codes for CASSTIQGGNQPQHF. Complete variable domain (other parts from reference TRBV19 and TRBJ1-5): DGGITQSPKYLFRKEGQNVTLSCEQNLNHDAMYWYRQDPGQGLRLIYYSQIVNDFQKGDIAEGYSVSREKKESFPLTVTSAQKNPTAFYLCASSTIQGGNQPQHFGDGTRLSIL.

The rearrangement joins TRBV10-1 to TRBJ2-1, with TRBD2 matching 10 bases. The CDR3 runs to 15 residues. The V and J ends lost 4 bases and 7 bases, in that order; junction bases with no gene match: 7. Germline loops: CDR1 WNHNN, CDR2 SYGVQD (reference sequence). In DNA form, the CDR3 reads TGCGCCAGCAGTGGAGCGGGGGGGCTGTGGAATGAGCAGTTCTTC. This encodes CASSGAGGLWNEQFF.

The chain is built from TRBV5-4 and TRBJ2-5, with 7 bases matching TRBD1. V was clipped by 4 bases and J by 4 bases; unmatched bases: 7. The germline V gene encodes CDR1 SGHNT and CDR2 YYREEE (reference sequence). CDR3 length equals 14 residues. DNA of the CDR3: TGTGCCAGCAGCATGACAGGGTGGGGAGAGACCCAGTACTTC. Protein product: CASSMTGWGETQYF.

The chain carries TRBV15 and TRBJ1-2; D not certain. Per germline, CDR1 LNHNV and CDR2 YYDKDF (reference sequence). Deletions cut 1 base from V and 3 bases from J, with 12 bases between. The CDR3 length is 15 residues. The CDR3 sequence is CATSRGVTADYGYTF. The CDR3 coding sequence is TGTGCCACCAGCAGAGGGGTTACAGCCGACTATGGCTACACCTTC.

The chain combines TRBV9 with TRBJ2-1; possibly TRBD1 for D (6 bases). The V end lost 2 bases, the J end lost 2 bases, and 14 bases lay between the germline ends. In germline, CDR1 is SGDLS, CDR2 YYNGEE. This CDR3 contains 16 residues. In nucleotides, the CDR3 is TGTGCCAGCAGCGTCTCAGGGGCCGCCCCCTACAATGAGCAGTTCTTC. Encoded protein: CASSVSGAAPYNEQFF.

This rearrangement joins TRBV5-4 to TRBJ1-2; 7 nucleotides match TRBD1. The germline CDR1 and CDR2 sequences are SGHNT and YYREEE (reference sequence). V was clipped by 0 bases and J by 4 bases; unmatched bases: 6. The CDR3 is made up of 15 amino acids. The CDR3, as DNA: TGTGCCAGCAGCTTGGTTCAGGACAGGATCTATGGCTACACCTTC. The encoded protein is CASSLVQDRIYGYTF.

The CDR3 reads CASTPLRGGTEAFF. The CDR3 region has the DNA TGTGCCAGCACCCCGCTTAGGGGAGGTACTGAAGCTTTCTTT. V is TRBV2 and J is TRBJ1-1; possibly TRBD1 for D (5 bases). With 7 bases removed from V and 5 bases from J, the gap between germline ends came to 17 bases. Germline CDR1 and CDR2: SNHLY and FYNNEI. This CDR3 has 14 amino acids.

In its sample, this clone was seen once. The chain links TRBV18 to TRBJ2-3; D remains ambiguous. The CDR3 spans 13 residues. Germline loops: CDR1 KGHSH, CDR2 LQKENI. Between the trimmed V and J ends, which lost 0 bases and 4 bases, there was a span of 5 bases. CDR3 sequence: CASSPPSADTQYF. CDR3 DNA: TGTGCCAGCTCACCACCAAGCGCAGATACGCAGTATTTT.

This rearrangement joins TRBV7-2 to TRBJ2-5, with no clear D. This CDR3 contains 13 residues. Per the germline V gene, CDR1 is SGHTA and CDR2 is FQGNSA. The V and J ends lost 3 bases and 1 base respectively, with 6 bases between them. The CDR3 sequence is CASSFVLQETQYF. CDR3 DNA sequence: TGTGCCAGCAGCTTCGTCCTCCAAGAGACCCAGTACTTC.

The chain has TRBV7-9 and TRBJ2-1; D is uncertain. V lost 5 bases and J lost 3, with 5 bases in between. The CDR3 sequence is 12 residues long. Germline V gene lookup returns CDR1 SEHNR and CDR2 FQNEAQ (reference sequence). The DNA for the CDR3 is TGTGCCAGCAGCGCGGACTACAATGAGCAGTTCTTC. Translated: CASSADYNEQFF.